Sequencing of this T cell receptor (beta chain) was carried out in a study of human T cells and chemical hapten exposure. This clonotype was found many times. A single record per CDR3 protein comes from TCRdb applying MiXCR to the RACE reads. The data hold approximately 40,000 distinct CDR3 sequences, with around 3.2% observed a single time. This sample's time point: patch test 2, 6 weeks after DPC sensitization. Treatment in this sample: therapeutic diphenylcyclopropenone sensitization with weekly scalp DPC. This TCR derives from a man aged 35-49 years with alopecia areata. Some clones in this sample may be carry-over from other donors' samples. The sample consisted of whole blood, taken in connection with sensitization to the hapten diphenylcyclopropenone (DPC).

The CDR3 nucleotides are TGTGCCAGCTCACTAGGGACAGCAGGAAACACTGAAGCTTTCTTT. Encoded protein: CASSLGTAGNTEAFF. The rearrangement links TRBV18 to TRBJ1-1; 7 bases agree with TRBD1. The ends lost 4 bases at V and 2 bases at J; junction bases unmatched: 7. Germline-derived CDR1 and CDR2 are KGHSH and LQKENI. This CDR3 has 15 amino acids.